A single sample gave rise to the 7 T cell receptor beta chains below, sequenced in a study of blood T cell repertoires in COVID-19. Only in-frame clones appear in the TCRdb table, and some are missing; sequencing was by immunoSEQ multiplex PCR. The profile shows about 290,000 clones, around four fifths of them singletons. Sequenced: peripheral blood. The receptors were gathered from a woman aged 50 to 60 with active or convalescent COVID-19.

The chain has TRBV5-4 and TRBJ2-5, with D hard to call. V lost 4 bases and J 1 base, leaving 8 bases between the germline ends. The CDR3 length is 13 residues. Germline lookup yields CDR1 SGHNT and CDR2 YYREEE (reference sequence). The CDR3 spells CASSPSVQETQYF. For the CDR3, the DNA is TGTGCCAGCAGCCCCTCGGTCCAAGAGACCCAGTACTTC.

V gene TRBV7-9 combines with J gene TRBJ2-1; a weak D match, TRBD2 (6 bases). CDR1 is SEHNR, CDR2 FQNEAQ, per germline (reference sequence). V dropped 0 bases and J dropped 12 bases, with 12 bases sitting between them. CDR3 length: 13 residues. For the CDR3, the DNA is TGTGCCAGCAGCTTAGCGACTAGAATGGGGCAGTTCTTC. Encoded protein: CASSLATRMGQFF.

This clone was detected only a few times. The genes are TRBV7-3 and TRBJ2-2; TRBD1 matches at 7 bases. The junction had 3 bases not matched to a gene; V was cut back by 5 bases and J by 6 bases. There are 13 residues in the CDR3. CDR1 is SGHTA and CDR2 is FQGTGA in the germline V gene. CDR3 coding DNA: TGTGCCAGCAGCCTACAGGGGTCCGGGGAGCTGTTTTTT. Translated: CASSLQGSGELFF. Full variable domain (outside the CDR3, taken from reference TRBV7-3 and TRBJ2-2): GAGVSQTPSNKVTEKGKYVELRCDPISGHTALYWYRQSLGQGPEFLIYFQGTGAADDSGLPNDRFFAVRPEGSVSTLKIQRTERGDSAVYLCASSLQGSGELFFGEGSRLTVL.

The gene calls are TRBV29-1 and TRBJ2-1; D may be TRBD2 (5 bases). Germline CDR1 reads SQVTM; CDR2 reads ANQGSEA. V was trimmed by 4 bases and J by 7 bases, leaving 17 bases between them. The CDR3 length is 14 residues. CDR3 DNA sequence: TGCAGCGTTGCCGGGTTCGGGGTGGGGAATGAGCAGTTCTTC. Translating it yields CSVAGFGVGNEQFF.

The chain couples TRBV5-4 to TRBJ2-7; 10 nucleotides agree with TRBD1. There are 15 residues in the CDR3. V trimming: 5 bases; J trimming: 6 bases; junction bases outside the gene matches: 11. Germline V gene data show CDR1 as SGHNT and CDR2 as YYREEE (reference sequence). The DNA for the CDR3 is TGTGCCAGCAGTCGAGGGACAGGGGAAACGGTCGAGCAGTACTTC. Translated, it gives CASSRGTGETVEQYF.

DNA of the CDR3: TGTGCCAGCAGTGAATGGGGTCGGGAATATGGCTACACCTTC. Amino acid sequence: CASSEWGREYGYTF. This chain connects TRBV6-1 to TRBJ1-2; D unclear. CDR1 is MNHNS and CDR2 is SASEGT in the germline V gene. V lost 2 bases and J 5 bases, leaving 12 bases between the germline ends. The CDR3 covers 14 residues.

The rearrangement links TRBV29-1 to TRBJ1-2; D gene uncertain. Germline V gene sequence: CDR1 SQVTM, CDR2 ANQGSEA. The CDR3 spans 14 residues. Trimming removed 4 bases from V and 4 bases from J, with 16 bases in between. The CDR3 here is CSVVANPSGYGYTF. CDR3 DNA: TGCAGCGTTGTGGCCAACCCCTCGGGCTATGGCTACACCTTC.